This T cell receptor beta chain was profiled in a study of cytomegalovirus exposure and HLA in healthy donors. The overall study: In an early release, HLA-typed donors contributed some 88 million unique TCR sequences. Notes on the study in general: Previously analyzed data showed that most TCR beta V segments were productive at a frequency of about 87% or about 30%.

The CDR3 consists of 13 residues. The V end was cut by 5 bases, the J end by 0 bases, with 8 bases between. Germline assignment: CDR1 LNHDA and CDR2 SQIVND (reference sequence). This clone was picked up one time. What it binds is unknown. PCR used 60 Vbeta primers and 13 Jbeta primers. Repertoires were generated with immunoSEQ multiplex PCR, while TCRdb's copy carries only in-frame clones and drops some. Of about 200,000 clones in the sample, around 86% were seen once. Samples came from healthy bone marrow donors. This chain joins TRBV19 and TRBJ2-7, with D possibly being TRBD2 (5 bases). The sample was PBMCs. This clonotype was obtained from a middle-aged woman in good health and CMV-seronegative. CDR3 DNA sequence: TGTGCCAGTAGTTGGAGGAGCTCCTACGAGCAGTACTTC. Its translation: CASSWRSSYEQYF. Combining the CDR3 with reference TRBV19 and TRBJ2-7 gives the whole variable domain DGGITQSPKYLFRKEGQNVTLSCEQNLNHDAMYWYRQDPGQGLRLIYYSQIVNDFQKGDIAEGYSVSREKKESFPLTVTSAQKNPTAFYLCASSWRSSYEQYFGPGTRLTVT.